The text below deals with one TCR beta chain. This sample was included in a study of T cells expressing NK-cell markers. The CDR3 contains 16 residues. Germline CDR1 reads SGHDT; CDR2 reads YYEEEE. From the 5' RACE reads, TCRdb lists one entry per CDR3 protein and no DNA. With some 190,000 distinct CDR3 sequences in the sample, the ten largest clones hold around 20%. The chain combines TRBV5-6 with TRBJ2-3; TCRdb outputs TRBD1, but without DNA this stays unchecked. The TCR originated in a man aged 18-70 years in good health. What was sequenced was blood T cells: a sorted CD56 or NKG2C T cell subset, CD4+ or CD8+ T cells, or bulk PBMC T cells (not recorded which). This CDR3 reads CASSLFPGERGDTQYF.